The 17 T cell receptor beta chains listed next were all sequenced from one sample in a study of blood T cell repertoires in COVID-19 (dated by TCRdb to 2020 to 2021). Libraries came from the immunoSEQ multiplex PCR assay. TCRdb carries this immuneACCESS record with in-frame sequences only. Its versions omit some clonotypes, under half of them owing to an unresolved V gene in the studies checked, with the rest unexplained. The sample table shows about 120,000 clones, and less than 90% are seen once. Approximately 11% of the sample is taken by the ten largest. Sequencing was done on a sample of peripheral blood. The receptors originated from an elderly man with acute or convalescent COVID-19.

The rearrangement joins TRBV19 to TRBJ1-1; TRBD1 matches at 7 bases. CDR1 LNHDA and CDR2 SQIVND come from the germline V gene (reference sequence). Unmatched junction bases numbered 5, after V lost 7 bases and J lost 0 bases. CDR3 length: 14 residues. This chain's CDR3 is CASKQGQLNTEAFF. The DNA of the CDR3 is TGTGCCAGTAAACAGGGACAGTTGAACACTGAAGCTTTCTTT. The full variable domain, its missing parts supplied by reference TRBV19 and TRBJ1-1, is DGGITQSPKYLFRKEGQNVTLSCEQNLNHDAMYWYRQDPGQGLRLIYYSQIVNDFQKGDIAEGYSVSREKKESFPLTVTSAQKNPTAFYLCASKQGQLNTEAFFGQGTRLTVV.

The chain is built from TRBV12-3 or TRBV12-4 and TRBJ1-2, with D hard to call. The CDR3 loop spans 12 amino acids. V lost 3 bases and J 6 bases, leaving 8 bases between the germline ends. In nucleotides, the CDR3 is TGTGCCAGCAGTTTCGGGAGGAATGGCTACACCTTC. It yields the protein CASSFGRNGYTF.

This clone was observed a few times. The chain couples TRBV12-5 to TRBJ1-6, with 7 bases matching TRBD1. CDR1 LGHNT and CDR2 FRNRAP come from the germline V gene. The CDR3 has 15 amino acids. The junction had 4 bases not matched to a gene; V was cut back by 1 base and J by 7 bases. This CDR3 reads CASGLASGGNSPLHF. The CDR3 bases are TGTGCTAGTGGTTTGGCTTCAGGGGGGAATTCACCCCTCCACTTT.

This clone was picked up a small number of times. V is TRBV2 and J is TRBJ1-2; D is ambiguous. The CDR3 has 12 residues. Germline-derived CDR1 and CDR2 are SNHLY and FYNNEI. Trimming removed 5 bases at V and 0 bases at J, with 4 bases between. This CDR3 is CASSQANYGYTF. DNA for the CDR3: TGTGCCAGCAGTCAGGCTAACTATGGCTACACCTTC.

The V call is TRBV19, the J call TRBJ2-5, with 8 bases identical to TRBD2. V lost 5 bases to trimming and J lost 5 bases; unmatched junction nucleotides: 10. The CDR3 has 15 amino acids. The germline gives CDR1 LNHDA, CDR2 SQIVND (reference sequence). In DNA form, the CDR3 reads TGTGCCAGTAGTTCCGGGTCTAGCGGGTCGGAGACCCAGTACTTC. Protein: CASSSGSSGSETQYF.

CDR3 coding DNA: TGTGCCATCAGCTCGGACAGGGGTAATGAAAAACTGTTTTTT. Protein sequence: CAISSDRGNEKLFF. The chain combines TRBV10-3 with TRBJ1-4; 9 bases match TRBD1. The CDR3 covers 14 residues. Trimming took 6 bases from V and 4 from J; bases not matched to a gene: 3. CDR1 ENHRY and CDR2 SYGVKD come from the germline V gene.

This rearrangement joins TRBV18 to TRBJ1-5, with D unclear. The CDR3 covers 14 residues. From germline, CDR1 is KGHSH and CDR2 LQKENI. V was trimmed by 0 bases and J by 6 bases, leaving 9 bases between them. DNA for the CDR3: TGTGCCAGCTCACCACCTACAGCCGGTCAGCCCCAGCATTTT. Protein product: CASSPPTAGQPQHF.

The V gene is TRBV7-9, the J gene TRBJ2-4; TRBD1 might be the D (6 bases). V lost 5 bases, J lost 0 bases, and 11 bases lay in between. The CDR3 runs 15 residues. The germline CDR1 and CDR2 sequences are SEHNR and FQNEAQ (reference sequence). CDR3 sequence (DNA): TGTGCCAGCAGCCCCGAGGGGGTAGCCAAAAACATTCAGTACTTC. Protein: CASSPEGVAKNIQYF.

The V call is TRBV6-5, the J call TRBJ2-1; D gene ambiguous. Trimming removed 4 bases from V and 1 base from J, with 5 bases in between. The CDR3 loop spans 13 amino acids. CDR1 and CDR2 (germline): MNHEY, SVGAGI. CDR3 nucleotide sequence: TGTGCCAGCAGTTTTAGTTCCTACAATGAGCAGTTCTTC. Translating it yields CASSFSSYNEQFF.

This chain joins TRBV30 and TRBJ1-5, with 7 bases identical to TRBD1. Per germline, CDR1 GTSNPN and CDR2 SVGIG (reference sequence). V shed 2 bases, J shed 7 bases, and the junction held 5 bases outside the gene matches. CDR3 length: 13 amino acids. CDR3 DNA sequence: TGTGCCTGGAGTTGGGACAGCGGCCAGCCCCAGCATTTT. Translated, it gives CAWSWDSGQPQHF.

The table lists this clone with a count of one. The rearrangement uses TRBV19 and TRBJ1-5; 7 bases map to TRBD1. V lost 4 bases, J lost 1 base, and 10 bases stayed unmatched. Looked up from germline, CDR1 is LNHDA and CDR2 is SQIVND (reference sequence). This CDR3 spans 17 amino acids. Here the CDR3 reads CASSTHRGVGSNQPQHF. The CDR3 DNA reads TGTGCCAGTAGTACTCACAGGGGAGTGGGCAGCAATCAGCCCCAGCATTTT.

The chain combines TRBV5-1 with TRBJ1-5, with D possibly being TRBD1 (6 bases). The V end lost 0 bases, the J end lost 2 bases, and 9 bases lay between the germline ends. CDR1 and CDR2 (germline): SGHRS, YFSETQ. This CDR3 is built from 15 residues. The CDR3 here is CASSLGQAGNQPQHF. For the CDR3, the DNA is TGCGCCAGCAGCTTGGGACAGGCAGGCAATCAGCCCCAGCATTTT. Filled out from reference TRBV5-1 and TRBJ1-5, the complete variable domain reads KAGVTQTPRYLIKTRGQQVTLSCSPISGHRSVSWYQQTPGQGLQFLFEYFSETQRNKGNFPGRFSGRQFSNSRSEMNVSTLELGDSALYLCASSLGQAGNQPQHFGDGTRLSIL.

This chain joins TRBV7-2 and TRBJ1-6; D not resolved. Germline V gives CDR1 SGHTA, CDR2 FQGNSA. The CDR3 consists of 17 residues. V lost 1 base, J lost 11 bases, and 21 bases lay in between. The CDR3 DNA reads TGTGCCAGCAGCTTAGAGGCAGGACGCTTCAACGGGACACCCCTCCACTTT. Its protein is CASSLEAGRFNGTPLHF.

The chain combines TRBV19 with TRBJ2-1; D is uncertain. The germline gives CDR1 LNHDA, CDR2 SQIVND (reference sequence). V was cut by 5 bases and J by 3 bases, with 5 bases left in between. The CDR3 length is 12 residues. The CDR3 here is CASSSYYNEQFF. In nucleotides, the CDR3 is TGTGCCAGTAGTTCTTACTACAATGAGCAGTTCTTC.

The chain has TRBV3-1 (or the pseudogene TRBV3-2) and TRBJ2-3; D possibly corresponds to TRBD2 (5 bases). V dropped 1 base and J dropped 4 bases, with 12 bases sitting between them. Germline V gene data show CDR1 as LGHDT and CDR2 as YNNKEL (reference sequence). CDR3 length equals 15 residues. CDR3 amino acids: CASSQGRSGADTQYF. Written as DNA, the CDR3 is TGTGCCAGCAGCCAAGGACGGTCCGGGGCAGATACGCAGTATTTT.

This clone came up once. V and J are TRBV19 and TRBJ2-5; 7 bases are shared with TRBD2. Losses at the gene ends were 6 bases for V and 5 bases for J; bases not matched to a gene: 6. The V gene's germline CDR1 is LNHDA and CDR2 SQIVND (reference sequence). CDR3 length equals 13 residues. The CDR3 protein is CASSGTNTETQYF. CDR3 in DNA: TGTGCCAGTAGCGGGACTAATACGGAGACCCAGTACTTC.

The chain is built from TRBV6-5 and TRBJ1-5, with TRBD1 as a possible D gene (6 bases). V was trimmed by 5 bases and J by 0 bases, leaving 11 bases between them. The CDR3 has 15 residues. CDR1 MNHEY and CDR2 SVGAGI come from the germline V gene. As DNA, the CDR3 is TGTGCCAGCAGTCTACAGGGTAGTAGCAATCAGCCCCAGCATTTT. It yields the protein CASSLQGSSNQPQHF.